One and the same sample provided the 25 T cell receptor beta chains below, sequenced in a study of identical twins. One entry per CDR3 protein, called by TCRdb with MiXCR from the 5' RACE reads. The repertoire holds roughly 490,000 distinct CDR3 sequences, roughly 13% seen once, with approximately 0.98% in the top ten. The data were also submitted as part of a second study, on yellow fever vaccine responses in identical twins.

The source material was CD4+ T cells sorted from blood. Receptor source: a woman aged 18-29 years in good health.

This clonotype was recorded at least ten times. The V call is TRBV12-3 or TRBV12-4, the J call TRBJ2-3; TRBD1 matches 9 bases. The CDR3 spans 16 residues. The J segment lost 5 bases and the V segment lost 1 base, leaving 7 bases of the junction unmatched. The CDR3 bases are TGTGCCAGCAGTTTAGTGGGACAGGGAGTAGGAGATACGCAGTATTTT. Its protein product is CASSLVGQGVGDTQYF.

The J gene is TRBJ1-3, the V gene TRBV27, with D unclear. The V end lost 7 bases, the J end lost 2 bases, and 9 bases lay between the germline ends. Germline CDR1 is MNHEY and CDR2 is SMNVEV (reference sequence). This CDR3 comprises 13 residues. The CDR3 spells CASTTLAGNTIYF. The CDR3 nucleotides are TGTGCCAGCACCACGTTGGCTGGAAACACCATATATTTT.

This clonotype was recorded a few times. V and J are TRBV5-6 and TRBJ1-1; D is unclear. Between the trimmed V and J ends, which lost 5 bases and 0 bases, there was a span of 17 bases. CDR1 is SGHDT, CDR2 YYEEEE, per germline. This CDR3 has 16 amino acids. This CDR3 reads CASSTPGVGMNTEAFF. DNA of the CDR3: TGTGCCAGCAGTACACCGGGAGTAGGCATGAACACTGAAGCTTTCTTT.

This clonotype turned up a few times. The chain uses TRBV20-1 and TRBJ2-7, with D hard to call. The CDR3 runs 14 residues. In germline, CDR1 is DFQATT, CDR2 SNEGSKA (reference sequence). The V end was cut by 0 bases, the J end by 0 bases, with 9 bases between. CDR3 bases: TGCAGTGCTAGAGATTCGCGCAGCTCCTACGAGCAGTACTTC. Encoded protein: CSARDSRSSYEQYF.

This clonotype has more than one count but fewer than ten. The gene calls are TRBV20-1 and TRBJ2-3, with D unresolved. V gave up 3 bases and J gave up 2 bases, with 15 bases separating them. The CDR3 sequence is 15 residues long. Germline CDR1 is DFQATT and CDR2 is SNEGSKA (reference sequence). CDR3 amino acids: CSARPLVLDTDTQYF. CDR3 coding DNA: TGCAGTGCTAGGCCTCTAGTGCTTGACACAGATACGCAGTATTTT.

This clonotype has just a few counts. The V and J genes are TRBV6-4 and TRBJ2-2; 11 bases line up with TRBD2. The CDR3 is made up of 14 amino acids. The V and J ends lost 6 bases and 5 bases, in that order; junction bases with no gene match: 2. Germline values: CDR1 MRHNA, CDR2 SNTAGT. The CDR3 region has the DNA TGTGCCAGCAGGACTAGCGGGAAGACCGGGGAGCTGTTTTTT. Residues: CASRTSGKTGELFF.

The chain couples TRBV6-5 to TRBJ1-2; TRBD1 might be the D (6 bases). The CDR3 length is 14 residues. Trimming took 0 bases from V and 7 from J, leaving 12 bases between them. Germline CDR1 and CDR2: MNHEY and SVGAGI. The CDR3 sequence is CASSYSGGPSGYTF. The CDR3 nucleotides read TGTGCCAGCAGTTACTCGGGGGGGCCCTCTGGCTACACCTTC.

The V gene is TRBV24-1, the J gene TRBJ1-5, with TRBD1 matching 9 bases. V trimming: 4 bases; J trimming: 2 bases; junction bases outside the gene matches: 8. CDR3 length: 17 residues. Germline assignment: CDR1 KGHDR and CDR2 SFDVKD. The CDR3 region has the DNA TGTGCCACCAGTGAGGCCGGGACAGGGACTCGCAATCAGCCCCAGCATTTT. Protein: CATSEAGTGTRNQPQHF.

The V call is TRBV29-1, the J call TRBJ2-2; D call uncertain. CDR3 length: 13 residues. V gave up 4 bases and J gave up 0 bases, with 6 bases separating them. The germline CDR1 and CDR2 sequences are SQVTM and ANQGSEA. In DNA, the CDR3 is TGCAGCGTTGGGATATCGAACACCGGGGAGCTGTTTTTT. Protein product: CSVGISNTGELFF.

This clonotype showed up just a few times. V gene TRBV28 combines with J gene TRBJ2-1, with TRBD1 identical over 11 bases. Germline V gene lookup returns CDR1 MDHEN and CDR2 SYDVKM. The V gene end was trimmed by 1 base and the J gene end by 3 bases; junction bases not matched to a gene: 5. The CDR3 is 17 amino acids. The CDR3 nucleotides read TGTGCCAGCAGTTTATCCTCCGGGACAGGGGGCTACAATGAGCAGTTCTTC. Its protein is CASSLSSGTGGYNEQFF.

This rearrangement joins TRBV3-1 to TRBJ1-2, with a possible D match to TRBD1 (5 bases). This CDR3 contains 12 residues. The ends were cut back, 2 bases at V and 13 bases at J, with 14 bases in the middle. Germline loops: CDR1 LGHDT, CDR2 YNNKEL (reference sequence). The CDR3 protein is CASSQTGTLCTF. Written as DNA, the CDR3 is TGTGCCAGCAGCCAAACCGGGACGCTGTGCACCTTC.

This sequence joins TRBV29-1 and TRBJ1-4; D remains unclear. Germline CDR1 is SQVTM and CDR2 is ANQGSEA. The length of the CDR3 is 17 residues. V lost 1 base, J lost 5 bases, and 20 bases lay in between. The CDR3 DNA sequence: TGCAGCGTTGAAGGTTCGTTCTCAGAGGCTACAAATGAAAAACTGTTTTTT. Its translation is CSVEGSFSEATNEKLFF.

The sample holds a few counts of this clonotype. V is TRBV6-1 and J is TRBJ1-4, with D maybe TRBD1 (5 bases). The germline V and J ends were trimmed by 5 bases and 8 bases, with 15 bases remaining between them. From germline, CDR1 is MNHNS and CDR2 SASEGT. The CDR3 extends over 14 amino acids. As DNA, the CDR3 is TGTGCCAGCAGTCCGGGACTCATATCCGAAAAACTGTTTTTT. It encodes CASSPGLISEKLFF.

CDR3 DNA: TGTGCCAGCAGCCGGACAGGGGGTTCAGGTTCACCCCTCCACTTT. Protein: CASSRTGGSGSPLHF. The chain combines TRBV21-1 with TRBJ1-6; the table gives TRBD1 as D, unverified against the DNA. TRBV21-1 is designated a pseudogene. The CDR3 consists of 15 residues.

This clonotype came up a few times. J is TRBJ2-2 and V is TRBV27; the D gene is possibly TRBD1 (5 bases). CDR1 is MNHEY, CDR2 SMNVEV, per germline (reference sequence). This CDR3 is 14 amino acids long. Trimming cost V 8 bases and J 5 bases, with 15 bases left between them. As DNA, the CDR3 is TGTGCCAGCCAAGGCGGCAGACAGACCGGGGAGCTGTTTTTT. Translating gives CASQGGRQTGELFF.

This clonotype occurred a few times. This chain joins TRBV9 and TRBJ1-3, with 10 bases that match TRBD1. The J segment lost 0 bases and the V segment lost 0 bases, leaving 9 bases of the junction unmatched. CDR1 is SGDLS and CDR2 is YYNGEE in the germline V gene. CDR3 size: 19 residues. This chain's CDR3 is CASSVDSGQGLGSGNTIYF. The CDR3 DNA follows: TGTGCCAGCAGCGTAGATTCGGGACAGGGGCTCGGCTCTGGAAACACCATATATTTT.

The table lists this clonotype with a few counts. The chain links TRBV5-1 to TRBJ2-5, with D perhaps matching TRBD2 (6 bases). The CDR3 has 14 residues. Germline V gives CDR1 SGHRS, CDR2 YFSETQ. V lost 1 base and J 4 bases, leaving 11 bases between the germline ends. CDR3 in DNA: TGCGCCAGCAGCTTGTCCACAGCGGGAGAGACCCAGTACTTC. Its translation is CASSLSTAGETQYF.

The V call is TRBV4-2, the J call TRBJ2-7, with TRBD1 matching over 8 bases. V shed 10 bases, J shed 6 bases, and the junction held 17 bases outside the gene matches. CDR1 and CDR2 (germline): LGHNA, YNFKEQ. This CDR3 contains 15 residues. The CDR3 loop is CATGTGGVPETEQYF. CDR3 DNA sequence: TGTGCCACCGGGACAGGCGGGGTCCCCGAGACCGAGCAGTACTTC.

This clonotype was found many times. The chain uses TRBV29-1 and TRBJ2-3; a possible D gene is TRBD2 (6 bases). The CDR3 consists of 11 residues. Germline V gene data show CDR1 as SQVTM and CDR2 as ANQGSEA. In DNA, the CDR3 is TGCAGTAGCGGCAAGGCAGATACGCAGTATTTT. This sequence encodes CSSGKADTQYF.

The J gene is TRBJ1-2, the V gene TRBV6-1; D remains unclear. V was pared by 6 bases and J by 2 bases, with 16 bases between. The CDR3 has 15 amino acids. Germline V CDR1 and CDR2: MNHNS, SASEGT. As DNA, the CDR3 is TGTGCCAGCAGCCCCGGAGGCCGCTCCAACTATGGCTACACCTTC. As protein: CASSPGGRSNYGYTF.

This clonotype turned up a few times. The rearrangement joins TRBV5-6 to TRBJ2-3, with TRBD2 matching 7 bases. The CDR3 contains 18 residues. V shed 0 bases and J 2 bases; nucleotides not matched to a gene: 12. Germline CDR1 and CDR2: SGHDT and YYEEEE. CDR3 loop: CASSLGVFGLEDTDTQYF. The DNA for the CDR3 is TGTGCCAGCAGCTTGGGAGTGTTTGGACTAGAAGACACAGATACGCAGTATTTT.

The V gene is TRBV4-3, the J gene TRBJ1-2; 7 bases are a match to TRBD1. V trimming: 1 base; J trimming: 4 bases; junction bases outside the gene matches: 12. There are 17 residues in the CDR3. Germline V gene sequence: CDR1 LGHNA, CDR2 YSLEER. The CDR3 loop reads CASSQARGQDSSYGYTF. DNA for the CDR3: TGCGCCAGCAGCCAAGCCCGTGGACAGGATTCCTCCTATGGCTACACCTTC.

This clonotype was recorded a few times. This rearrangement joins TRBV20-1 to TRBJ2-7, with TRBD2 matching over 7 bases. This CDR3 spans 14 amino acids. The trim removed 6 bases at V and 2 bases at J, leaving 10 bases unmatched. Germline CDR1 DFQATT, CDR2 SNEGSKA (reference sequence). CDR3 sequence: CSASPAGEAYEQYF. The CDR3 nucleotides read TGCAGTGCCAGTCCGGCGGGGGAAGCCTACGAGCAGTACTTC.

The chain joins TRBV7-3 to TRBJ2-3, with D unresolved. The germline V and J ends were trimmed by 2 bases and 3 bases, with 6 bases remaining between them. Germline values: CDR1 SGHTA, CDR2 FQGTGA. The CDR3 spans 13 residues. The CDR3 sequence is CASSLWITDTQYF. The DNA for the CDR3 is TGTGCCAGCAGCTTATGGATTACAGATACGCAGTATTTT.

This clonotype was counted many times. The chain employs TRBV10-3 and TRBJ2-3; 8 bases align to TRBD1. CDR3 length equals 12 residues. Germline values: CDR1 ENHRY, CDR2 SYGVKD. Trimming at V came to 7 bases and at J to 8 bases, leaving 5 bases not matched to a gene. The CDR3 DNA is TGTGCCATCAATGACAGGGGTTCTACGCAGTATTTT. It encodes CAINDRGSTQYF.